The 21 T cell receptor beta chains presented below share a single source sample, sequenced in a study of CD8 T cells in ankylosing spondylitis. Study-wide results and limits: Ankylosing spondylitis blood appeared to be characterized by a TCR beta motif of eight highly homologous variants.

Their target antigens are unknown. One entry per CDR3 protein results from TCRdb running MiXCR on the 5' RACE reads. Among 400,000 to 450,000 distinct CDR3 sequences listed, about 15% were seen once. Sequencing was carried out using blood, either unsorted or a sorted T cell fraction (not recorded which). These receptors all stem from a male donor with ankylosing spondylitis.

This rearrangement joins TRBV5-1 to TRBJ2-1; the match to TRBD2 covers 7 bases. CDR1 is SGHRS and CDR2 is YFSETQ in the germline V gene. CDR3 length equals 16 residues. The J segment lost 2 bases and the V segment lost 4 bases, leaving 9 bases of the junction unmatched. DNA of the CDR3: TGCGCCAGCAGCCCCCAGGAAGCGGGAACCTACAATGAGCAGTTCTTC. It is translated as CASSPQEAGTYNEQFF.

The chain couples TRBV6-5 to TRBJ2-3; a possible D gene is TRBD2 (6 bases). CDR1 is MNHEY, CDR2 SVGAGI, per germline. The CDR3 extends over 11 amino acids. V lost 0 bases, J lost 11 bases, and 6 bases lay in between. Written as DNA, the CDR3 is TGTGCCAGCAGTTACTCGGGGGGGCAGTATTTT. Its translation: CASSYSGGQYF.

This clonotype appeared a few times. The chain combines TRBV7-8 with TRBJ2-7; 14 nucleotides match TRBD2. Per germline, CDR1 SGHVS and CDR2 FQNEAQ. Trimming took 5 bases from V and 0 from J; bases not matched to a gene: 6. The CDR3 loop spans 17 amino acids. This CDR3 is CASSLTSGGDSSYEQYF. In DNA form, the CDR3 reads TGTGCCAGCAGCCTGACTAGCGGGGGGGATAGCTCCTACGAGCAGTACTTC.

A few counts support this clonotype. The chain employs TRBV11-1 and TRBJ2-3; D gene uncertain. The germline gives CDR1 SGHAT, CDR2 FQDESV (reference sequence). The CDR3 is 13 amino acids. V gave up 3 bases and J gave up 3 bases, with 7 bases separating them. CDR3: CASSFELTDTQYF. As DNA, the CDR3 is TGTGCCAGCAGCTTCGAGTTGACAGATACGCAGTATTTT.

This clonotype was seen repeatedly, ten times or more. The V call is TRBV7-2, the J call TRBJ2-2; D unclear. The V end was cut by 1 base, the J end by 4 bases, with 10 bases between. Looked up from germline, CDR1 is SGHTA and CDR2 is FQGNSA. The CDR3 totals 15 residues. The CDR3: CASSLVLNPTGELFF. CDR3 DNA sequence: TGTGCCAGCAGCTTAGTTCTCAACCCCACCGGGGAGCTGTTTTTT.

This clonotype was counted between two and nine times. This chain connects TRBV12-3 or TRBV12-4 to TRBJ2-5; 8 bases match TRBD1. The CDR3 sequence is 13 residues long. The V segment lost 5 bases and the J segment 5 bases; nucleotides outside the gene matches: 4. Here the CDR3 reads CASSGYRGETQYF. The CDR3 bases are TGTGCCAGCAGTGGATACAGGGGGGAGACCCAGTACTTC.

This clonotype was found once. The chain combines TRBV9 with TRBJ2-2, with D possibly matching TRBD2 (5 bases). V lost 2 bases and J 1 base, leaving 6 bases between the germline ends. CDR1 and CDR2 (germline): SGDLS, YYNGEE. The CDR3 is made up of 14 amino acids. The DNA of the CDR3 is TGTGCCAGCAGCGTCGGGATGAACACCGGGGAGCTGTTTTTT. It specifies CASSVGMNTGELFF.

This clonotype was detected a few times. V is TRBV20-1 and J is TRBJ2-7; 8 nucleotides line up with TRBD1. CDR3 length equals 15 residues. V lost 3 bases and J lost 6; bases outside the gene matches: 13. Germline V lookup: CDR1 DFQATT, CDR2 SNEGSKA (reference sequence). The CDR3 reads CSARVGQGRRGEQYF. In DNA form, the CDR3 reads TGCAGTGCTAGGGTCGGACAGGGCCGCCGGGGCGAGCAGTACTTC.

A single count supports this clonotype. V is TRBV14 and J is TRBJ2-5, with 8 bases lining up with TRBD1. Germline CDR1 is SGHDN and CDR2 is FVKESK. After removal of 8 bases from V and 7 bases from J, the junction contained 9 bases not matched to a gene. This CDR3 spans 13 amino acids. As DNA, the CDR3 is TGTGCCAGCGCACCGACAGGGGAGGTGACCCAGTACTTC. Amino acid sequence: CASAPTGEVTQYF. The variable domain in full, completed from reference TRBV14 and TRBJ2-5, reads EAGVTQFPSHSVIEKGQTVTLRCDPISGHDNLYWYRRVMGKEIKFLLHFVKESKQDESGMPNNRFLAERTGGTYSTLKVQPAELEDSGVYFCASAPTGEVTQYFGPGTRLLVL.

This clonotype has a handful of counts. The rearrangement uses TRBV2 and TRBJ2-1, with TRBD2 matching over 9 bases. CDR1 and CDR2 (germline): SNHLY, FYNNEI. Germline trimming cut 1 base from V and 2 bases from J; bases unmatched to any gene: 12. This CDR3 comprises 19 residues. As DNA, the CDR3 is TGTGCCAGCAGTGAAGGCCTTAGCGGGAGTATTCTTCCCTACAATGAGCAGTTCTTC. It is translated as CASSEGLSGSILPYNEQFF.

The chain uses TRBV4-3 and TRBJ2-7; 7 positions match TRBD2. Germline V gene sequence: CDR1 LGHNA, CDR2 YSLEER. The CDR3 is 19 amino acids. Unmatched junction bases numbered 17, after V lost 1 base and J lost 2 bases. In DNA form, the CDR3 reads TGCGCCAGCAGCCAAGGGGCCTGGTCTGGACTAGGAAGTACCTACGAGCAGTACTTC. It is translated as CASSQGAWSGLGSTYEQYF.

There are many counts of this clonotype. The chain uses TRBV5-1 and TRBJ2-3; D may be TRBD1 (6 bases). Germline CDR1 reads SGHRS; CDR2 reads YFSETQ. The CDR3 runs 12 residues. Trimming took off 7 bases at V and 1 base at J, with 7 bases between the two ends. CDR3 region: CASRTGTDTQYF. The CDR3 nucleotides are TGCGCCAGCCGGACAGGCACAGATACGCAGTATTTT.

The chain uses TRBV11-2 and TRBJ1-1; 7 bases are a match to TRBD1. The CDR3 contains 14 residues. Germline V gene sequence: CDR1 SGHAT, CDR2 FQNNGV. After removal of 4 bases from V and 0 bases from J, the junction contained 2 bases not matched to a gene. CDR3 amino acids: CASSWGQLNTEAFF. The CDR3 DNA sequence: TGTGCCAGCAGCTGGGGACAGTTGAACACTGAAGCTTTCTTT.

This clonotype was seen at least ten times. V gene TRBV6-2 or TRBV6-3 combines with J gene TRBJ2-2, with D perhaps matching TRBD2 (6 bases). Trimming left V 6 bases short and J 3 bases short, with 17 bases between. The CDR3 totals 16 residues. The germline gives CDR1 MNHEY, CDR2 SVGEGT. CDR3 protein: CASSPLGRRDTGELFF. The CDR3 bases are TGTGCCAGCAGCCCTCTGGGGAGGCGGGACACCGGGGAGCTGTTTTTT.

The chain carries TRBV10-3 and TRBJ1-2; the D gene is possibly TRBD1 (6 bases). V shed 6 bases and J shed 6 bases, with 17 bases lying between them. Germline CDR1 ENHRY, CDR2 SYGVKD. This CDR3 is built from 14 residues. Here the CDR3 reads CAIRKTGNTDGYTF. The CDR3 DNA reads TGTGCCATCAGGAAGACAGGTAACACCGATGGCTACACCTTC.

This clonotype was observed a few times. The chain's CDR3 is CSVSGTSGSNEQFF. DNA of the CDR3: TGCAGCGTCTCCGGGACTAGCGGGAGCAATGAGCAGTTCTTC. The chain recombines TRBV20-1 with TRBJ2-1; 14 bases are a match to TRBD2. This CDR3 contains 14 residues. Germline-derived CDR1 and CDR2 are DFQATT and SNEGSKA (reference sequence).

The chain joins TRBV20-1 to TRBJ2-5; 11 bases align to TRBD2. Germline V gene sequence: CDR1 DFQATT, CDR2 SNEGSKA (reference sequence). Trimming cost V 2 bases and J 2 bases; bases outside gene matches: 4. CDR3 length: 15 residues. This CDR3 reads CSARSGLAEQETQYF. The CDR3 DNA sequence: TGCAGTGCTAGATCGGGACTAGCGGAACAAGAGACCCAGTACTTC.

J is TRBJ2-7 and V is TRBV18; no firm D call. The ends were cut back, 0 bases at V and 3 bases at J, with 9 bases in the middle. The CDR3 loop spans 14 amino acids. The V gene's germline CDR1 is KGHSH and CDR2 LQKENI. The CDR3 is CASSPPTTGYEQYF. The DNA for the CDR3 is TGTGCCAGCTCACCACCTACCACCGGCTACGAGCAGTACTTC.

This clonotype came up a few times. V is TRBV5-1 and J is TRBJ1-1; 7 bases match TRBD1. J was trimmed by 5 bases and V by 0 bases; bases with no gene match: 4. The length of the CDR3 is 14 residues. The germline V gene encodes CDR1 SGHRS and CDR2 YFSETQ. This CDR3 reads CASSLGQGWTEAFF. The CDR3 bases are TGCGCCAGCAGCTTGGGACAGGGATGGACTGAAGCTTTCTTT.

This clonotype has a handful of counts. This chain joins TRBV11-2 and TRBJ2-5; 11 bases are shared with TRBD2. Trimming at V came to 5 bases and at J to 5 bases, leaving 13 bases not matched to a gene. The CDR3 spans 17 residues. Germline-derived CDR1 and CDR2 are SGHAT and FQNNGV. As DNA, the CDR3 is TGTGCCAGCAGCATGGGACTTAGCGGGGGGGCCGGGGAGACCCAGTACTTC. Translation gives CASSMGLSGGAGETQYF.

The chain couples TRBV6-1 to TRBJ1-2, with 7 bases that match TRBD1. Losses at the gene ends were 5 bases for V and 4 bases for J; bases not matched to a gene: 4. CDR1 MNHNS and CDR2 SASEGT come from the germline V gene. CDR3 length: 13 residues. The DNA for the CDR3 is TGTGCCAGCAGTCCTAACAGGGGCTATGGCTACACCTTC. This gives the protein CASSPNRGYGYTF.